Listed below are T cell receptor beta chains from one sample, sequenced in a study of beta chain features in type 1 diabetes. Generated by immunoSEQ multiplex PCR, the TCRdb table keeps only in-frame clones and is missing some. The table includes fewer than 400,000 clones, about a tenth detected once. The sample was central memory CD4+ T cells from blood. The receptors originated from a man aged 30-40 years with type 1 diabetes. Each CDR3 is given with its conserved first and last residue. A D gene is named only where the DNA matches it firmly. Clone size is stated in some rows and not others, as once, few, many or a class when expanded.

NA	few	TRBV9	TRBJ2-5	15	TGTGCCAGCAGCTCCCGAGGGGGAAGTTTGGAGACCCAGTACTTC	CASSSRGGSLETQYF
TRBD2	NA	TRBV9	TRBJ2-5	20	TGTGCCAGCAGCGTTTCGACCTGGTCCGGGACTAGCGGGGGACAAGAGACCCAGTACTTC	CASSVSTWSGTSGGQETQYF
NA	NA	TRBV29-1	TRBJ1-5	15	TGCAGCGTTGCATCGGGGAGGGGTACCAATCAGCCCCAGCATTTT	CSVASGRGTNQPQHF
TRBD1	NA	TRBV10-2	TRBJ1-2	13	TGCGCCAGCAGTGCGGGACAGACCTATGGCTACACCTTC	CASSAGQTYGYTF
NA	NA	TRBV14	TRBJ1-2	13	TGTGCCAGCAGCTCATCTACAGGGATTGGCTACACCTTC	CASSSSTGIGYTF
NA	NA	TRBV6-5	TRBJ1-2	13	TGTGCCAGCAGTCCCAGCACCCACTATGGCTACACCTTC	CASSPSTHYGYTF
NA	NA	TRBV18	TRBJ2-4	16	TGTGCCAGCTCACCACAGGGCGTTGGAGCCAAAAACATTCAGTACTTC	CASSPQGVGAKNIQYF
NA	NA	TRBV27	TRBJ2-3	15	TGTGCCAGCAGTCCTCAAGGCAGGGTCACAGATACGCAGTATTTT	CASSPQGRVTDTQYF
TRBD1	NA	TRBV18	TRBJ1-5	17	TGTGCCAGCTCACGTGGGACAGGGAGCACTAGCGGTCAGCCCCAGCATTTT	CASSRGTGSTSGQPQHF
NA	NA	TRBV4-3	TRBJ2-7	15	TGCGCCAGCAGCCAAGATCCGGACAGCACCTACGAGCAGTACTTC	CASSQDPDSTYEQYF
NA	few	TRBV7-2	TRBJ1-1	13	TGTGCCAGCAGCTTAGCGGGCAGGACTGAAGCTTTCTTT	CASSLAGRTEAFF
TRBD1	NA	TRBV28	TRBJ2-7	14	TGTGCCAGCAGCGCGTGGGCAGGGGGCGGCGAGCAGTACTTC	CASSAWAGGGEQYF
NA	NA	TRBV11-2	TRBJ2-3	11	TGTGCCAGCAGCTTAGAATATACGCAGTATTTT	CASSLEYTQYF
NA	few	TRBV7-8	TRBJ2-5	15	TGTGCCAGCAGCTTCTTAGGGGACAGCGGGGAGACCCAGTACTTC	CASSFLGDSGETQYF
NA	NA	TRBV11-3	TRBJ2-3	16	TGTGCCAGCAGCTTAGGAGCGGCGGTCGGCACAGATACGCAGTATTTT	CASSLGAAVGTDTQYF
NA	few	TRBV7-2	TRBJ2-7	11	TGTGCCAGCAGCCCTGGTTACGAGCAGTACTTC	CASSPGYEQYF
TRBD2	NA	TRBV7-2	TRBJ2-3	16	TGTGCCAGCAGCCTATTGCGGGGGGGCGGGTCAGATACGCAGTATTTT	CASSLLRGGGSDTQYF
NA	NA	TRBV7-2	TRBJ2-7	13	TGTGCCAGCAGCTTAGCTGGGTCCTACGAGCAGTACTTC	CASSLAGSYEQYF
TRBD2	NA	TRBV11-2	TRBJ2-5	15	TGTGCCAGCAGCTTAGGGACTAGCACGTCTGGGACCCAGTACTTC	CASSLGTSTSGTQYF
NA	few	TRBV30	TRBJ2-3	16	TGTGCCTGGAGTGTACGGCGGGGCGGGGGCACAGATACGCAGTATTTT	CAWSVRRGGGTDTQYF
NA	many	TRBV30	TRBJ2-2	15	TGTGCCTGGAGTTTTGGGGCAGTGGACACCGGGGAGCTGTTTTTT	CAWSFGAVDTGELFF
NA	few	TRBV10-3	TRBJ2-7	12	TGTGCCATCAGTGAGTCGATCCCCGAGCAGTACTTC	CAISESIPEQYF
NA	few	TRBV9	TRBJ1-2	13	TGTGCCAGCAGCGTAGATAGCGCCTATGGCTACACCTTC	CASSVDSAYGYTF
NA	NA	TRBV4-3	TRBJ2-1	15	TGCGCCAGCAGCCACAGAGCGGAATCTAACAATGAGCAGTTCTTC	CASSHRAESNNEQFF
TRBD1	NA	TRBV5-4	TRBJ2-3	16	TGTGCCAGCAGCTTGGAAGTGACAGGGAAGGCAGATACGCAGTATTTT	CASSLEVTGKADTQYF
NA	few	TRBV6-4	TRBJ2-1	14	TGTGCCAGCAGGGCTCTATTTAGCAGCGATGAGCAGTTCTTC	CASRALFSSDEQFF
NA	few	TRBV5-1	TRBJ2-5	15	TGCGCCAGCAGCGTCCCCGGGACCCCCGGGGAGACCCAGTACTTC	CASSVPGTPGETQYF
NA	few	TRBV28	TRBJ2-3	12	TGTGCCAGCAGTTTAGGCACAGATACGCAGTATTTT	CASSLGTDTQYF
NA	few	TRBV10-3	TRBJ2-6	16	TGTGCCATCAGTGAACAGGCGACCTCTGGGGCCAACGTCCTGACTTTC	CAISEQATSGANVLTF
TRBD1	NA	TRBV28	TRBJ1-1	15	TGTGCCAGCACTGAGGGGACAGGGGGGGTGACTGAAGCTTTCTTT	CASTEGTGGVTEAFF
NA	NA	TRBV29-1	TRBJ2-2	11	TGCAGCACGACGGAGACCGGGGAGCTGTTTTTT	CSTTETGELFF
NA	NA	TRBV10-1	TRBJ2-5	15	TGCGCCAGCAGTGTGGGCCGGGGAGAACAAGAGACCCAGTACTTC	CASSVGRGEQETQYF
NA	NA	TRBV2	TRBJ1-4	13	TGTGCCAGCAGTTGGGACGGGGGTGAAAAACTGTTTTTT	CASSWDGGEKLFF
NA	NA	TRBV23-1	TRBJ2-7	14	TGCGCTTCTTCGGTGGGGGATTTAAGGGACGAGCAGTACTTC	CASSVGDLRDEQYF
NA	NA	TRBV29-1	TRBJ2-1	15	TGCAGCGTTGGAGGCGACACGAGCTCCTACAATGAGCAGTTCTTC	CSVGGDTSSYNEQFF
NA	NA	TRBV7-9	TRBJ1-2	14	TGTGCCAGCAGCTTAGTTTCGTGGGGAGGTGGCTACACCTTC	CASSLVSWGGGYTF
NA	NA	TRBV28	TRBJ1-2	15	TGTGCCAGCCTACCCCCGGGAATCTCGTTCTATGGCTACACCTTC	CASLPPGISFYGYTF
NA	NA	TRBV6-4	TRBJ2-7	14	TGTGCCAGCAGCCCTCTCTCCCCAATCTGGAAGCAGTACTTC	CASSPLSPIWKQYF
NA	NA	TRBV29-1	TRBJ1-2	13	TGCAGCGTTGATGGGGGAATGGACTATGGCTACACCTTC	CSVDGGMDYGYTF
NA	NA	TRBV11-2	TRBJ2-2	13	TGTGCCAGCAGCTTGGCCCACACCGGGGAGCTGTTTTTT	CASSLAHTGELFF
TRBD2	NA	TRBV28	TRBJ2-7	14	TGTGCCAGCAGTTCAGCGGGGCAGGAGGTCGAGCAGTACTTC	CASSSAGQEVEQYF
TRBD1	NA	TRBV25-1	TRBJ2-3	17	TGTGCCAGCAGTGAATATCCCCCAGGGGGCTCCACAGATACGCAGTATTTT	CASSEYPPGGSTDTQYF
NA	NA	TRBV5-6	TRBJ1-1	12	TGTGCCAGCAGCTGGGCGAGGGAGGAAGCTTTCTTT	CASSWAREEAFF
NA	many	TRBV9	TRBJ1-1	14	TGTGCCAGCAGCGTAGGAGGGATCGGGGCTGAAGCTTTCTTT	CASSVGGIGAEAFF
TRBD1	NA	TRBV6-1	TRBJ1-5	15	TGTGCCAGCAGACTCCGGGACAGGGCCAATCAGCCCCAGCATTTT	CASRLRDRANQPQHF
TRBD1	few	TRBV10-3	TRBJ1-5	15	TGTGCCATCAGTGAACAGGGACAGCCTAATCAGCCCCAGCATTTT	CAISEQGQPNQPQHF
NA	NA	TRBV30	TRBJ2-7	12	TGTGCCTGGAGTTTACAGGGCCACGAGCAGTACTTC	CAWSLQGHEQYF
TRBD2	NA	TRBV19	TRBJ2-3	18	TGTGCCAGTAGTAAGGCGGGACTAGCGGGCTTTAACACAGATACGCAGTATTTT	CASSKAGLAGFNTDTQYF
NA	few	TRBV2	TRBJ1-5	14	TGTGCCAGCAGTGAAAACGTCCCCAATCAGCCCCAGCATTTT	CASSENVPNQPQHF
NA	NA	TRBV9	TRBJ2-3	15	TGTGCCAGCAGTAGACAGCCTAAAGGTCCAGATACGCAGTATTTT	CASSRQPKGPDTQYF
TRBD1	NA	TRBV10-2	TRBJ1-4	13	TGCGCCAGCGGGACAGAGCGCATCGAAAAACTGTTTTTT	CASGTERIEKLFF
NA	NA	TRBV5-1	TRBJ2-1	15	TGCGCCAGCAGCTTGGACGTCAGGGCGTACAATGAGCAGTTCTTC	CASSLDVRAYNEQFF
NA	NA	TRBV5-1	TRBJ2-7	14	TGCGCCAGCAGCTCCAGGACTGGTACCTACGAGCAGTACTTC	CASSSRTGTYEQYF